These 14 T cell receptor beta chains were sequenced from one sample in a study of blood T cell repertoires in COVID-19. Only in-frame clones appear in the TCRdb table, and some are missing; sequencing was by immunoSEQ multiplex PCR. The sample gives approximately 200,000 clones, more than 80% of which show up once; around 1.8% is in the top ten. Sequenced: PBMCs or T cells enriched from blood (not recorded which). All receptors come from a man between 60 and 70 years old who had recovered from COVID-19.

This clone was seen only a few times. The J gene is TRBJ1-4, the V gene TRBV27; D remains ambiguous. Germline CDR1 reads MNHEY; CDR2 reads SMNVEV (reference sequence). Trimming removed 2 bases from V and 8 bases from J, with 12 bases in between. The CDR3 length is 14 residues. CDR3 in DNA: TGTGCCAGCAGTTTACGGGGTCGGTCGGAAAAACTGTTTTTT. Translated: CASSLRGRSEKLFF.

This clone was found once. CDR3 loop: CASSPETGTSGGNRYNEQFF. The CDR3 nucleotides read TGTGCCAGCAGTCCAGAGACAGGGACTAGCGGGGGGAACAGGTACAATGAGCAGTTCTTC. The V gene is TRBV6-6, the J gene TRBJ2-1, with 15 nucleotides matching TRBD2. The CDR3 extends over 20 amino acids. The V segment lost 5 bases and the J segment 4 bases; nucleotides outside the gene matches: 15. Germline-derived CDR1 and CDR2 are MNHNY and SVGAGI (reference sequence).

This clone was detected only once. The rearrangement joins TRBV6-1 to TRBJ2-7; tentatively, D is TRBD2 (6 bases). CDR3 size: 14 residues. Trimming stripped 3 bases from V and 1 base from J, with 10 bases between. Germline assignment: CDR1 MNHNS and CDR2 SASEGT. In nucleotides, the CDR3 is TGTGCCAGCAGTGATTGGGGGGAATCCTACGAGCAGTACTTC. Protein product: CASSDWGESYEQYF.

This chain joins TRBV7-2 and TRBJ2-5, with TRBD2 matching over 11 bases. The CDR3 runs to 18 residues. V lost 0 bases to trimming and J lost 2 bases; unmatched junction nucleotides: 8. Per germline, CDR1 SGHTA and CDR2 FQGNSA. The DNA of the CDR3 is TGTGCCAGCAGCTTAGCGCTAGCAGCTAGCGGGGGGCAAGAGACCCAGTACTTC. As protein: CASSLALAASGGQETQYF.

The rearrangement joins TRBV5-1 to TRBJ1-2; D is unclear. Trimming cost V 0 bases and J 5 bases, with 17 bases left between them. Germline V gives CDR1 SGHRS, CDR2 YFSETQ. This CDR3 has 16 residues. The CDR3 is CASSLGGGQKGYGYTF. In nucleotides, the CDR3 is TGCGCCAGCAGCTTGGGAGGCGGGCAGAAGGGTTATGGCTACACCTTC.

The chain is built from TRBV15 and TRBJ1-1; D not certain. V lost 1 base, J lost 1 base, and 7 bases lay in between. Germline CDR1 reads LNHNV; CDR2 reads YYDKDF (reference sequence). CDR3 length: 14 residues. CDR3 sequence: CATSRGGGNTEAFF. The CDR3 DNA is TGTGCCACCAGCAGAGGAGGCGGGAACACTGAAGCTTTCTTT.

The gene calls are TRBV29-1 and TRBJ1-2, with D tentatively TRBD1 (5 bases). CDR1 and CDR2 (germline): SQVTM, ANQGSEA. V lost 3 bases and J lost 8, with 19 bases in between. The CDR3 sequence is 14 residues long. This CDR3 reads CSVDRGIVSQGYTF. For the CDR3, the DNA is TGCAGCGTTGACCGGGGGATAGTGTCGCAGGGCTACACCTTC.

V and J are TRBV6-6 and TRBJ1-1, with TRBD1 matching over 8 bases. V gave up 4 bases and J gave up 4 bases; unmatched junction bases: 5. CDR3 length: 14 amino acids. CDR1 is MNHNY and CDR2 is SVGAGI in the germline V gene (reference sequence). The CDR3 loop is CASSSRQGITEAFF. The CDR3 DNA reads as TGTGCCAGCAGTTCCCGACAGGGGATCACTGAAGCTTTCTTT.

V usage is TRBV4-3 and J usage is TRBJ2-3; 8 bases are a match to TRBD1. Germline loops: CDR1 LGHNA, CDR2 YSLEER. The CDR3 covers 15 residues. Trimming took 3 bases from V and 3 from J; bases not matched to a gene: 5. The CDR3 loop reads CASSQDRVGTDTQYF. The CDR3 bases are TGCGCCAGCAGCCAGGACAGGGTAGGGACAGATACGCAGTATTTT.

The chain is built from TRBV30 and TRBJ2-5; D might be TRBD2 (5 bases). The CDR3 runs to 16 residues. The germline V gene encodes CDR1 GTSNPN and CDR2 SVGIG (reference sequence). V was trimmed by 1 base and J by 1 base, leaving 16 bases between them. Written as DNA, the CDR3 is TGTGCCTGGAGTGGATCTCCCGGGAAGCCCCAAGAGACCCAGTACTTC. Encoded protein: CAWSGSPGKPQETQYF.

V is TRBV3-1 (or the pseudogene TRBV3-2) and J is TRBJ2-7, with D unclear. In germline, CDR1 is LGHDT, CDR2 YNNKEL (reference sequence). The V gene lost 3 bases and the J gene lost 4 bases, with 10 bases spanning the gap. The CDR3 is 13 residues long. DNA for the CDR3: TGTGCCAGCAGCCACGCGGCGATGTACGAGCAGTACTTC. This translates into CASSHAAMYEQYF.

Written as DNA, the CDR3 is TGTGCCAGCAGAAGGACAGGGGGCTCCGAAAAACTGTTTTTT. This gives the protein CASRRTGGSEKLFF. The chain uses TRBV6-5 and TRBJ1-4, with TRBD1 matching over 11 bases. Germline values: CDR1 MNHEY, CDR2 SVGAGI. The V and J ends lost 6 bases and 8 bases, in that order; junction bases with no gene match: 5. The CDR3 length is 14 residues.

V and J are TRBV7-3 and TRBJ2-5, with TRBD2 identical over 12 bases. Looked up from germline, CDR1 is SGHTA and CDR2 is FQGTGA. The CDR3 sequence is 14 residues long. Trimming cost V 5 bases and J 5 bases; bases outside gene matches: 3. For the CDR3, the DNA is TGTGCCAGCAGCGCTACTAGCGGGAGGGAGACCCAGTACTTC. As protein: CASSATSGRETQYF.

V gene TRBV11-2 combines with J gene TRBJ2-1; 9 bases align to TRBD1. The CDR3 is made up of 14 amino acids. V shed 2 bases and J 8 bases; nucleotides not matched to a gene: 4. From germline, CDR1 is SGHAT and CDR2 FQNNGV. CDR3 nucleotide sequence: TGTGCCAGCAGCTTACGGGGACAGGGCGATGAGCAGTTCTTC. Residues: CASSLRGQGDEQFF.